This T cell receptor (beta chain) is from a study of identical twins. The germline V gene encodes CDR1 MNHNS and CDR2 SASEGT. V lost 5 bases and J lost 4, with 20 bases in between. The CDR3 runs to 16 residues. MiXCR, run by TCRdb on the 5' RACE reads, gives a single entry per CDR3 protein. The data hold 450,000 or so distinct CDR3 sequences, with roughly 20% observed a single time. The source is a man aged 45-60 years in good health. The sequenced sample consisted of naive T cells sorted from blood. The chain recombines TRBV6-1 with TRBJ1-1; maybe TRBD1 (6 bases). This chain's CDR3 is CASSPHWGRGGTEAFF. The CDR3 DNA follows: TGTGCCAGCAGTCCCCATTGGGGCAGGGGAGGCACTGAAGCTTTCTTT.